This T cell receptor (beta chain) was documented in a study of siplizumab effects on memory and regulatory T cells. This clone was counted a single time. What it recognizes is unknown. Approximately 100,000 TCR templates were assayed per sample. This table comes from immunoSEQ multiplex PCR, and its TCRdb copy is limited to in-frame clones, with some not included. Seen here are around 100,000 clones, 91% observed once, and the top ten hold 0.14% to 0.15%. The CDR3 totals 14 residues. Germline CDR1 and CDR2: KGHSH and LQKENI. Unmatched junction bases numbered 5, after V lost 7 bases and J lost 4 bases. Study results and caveats: Alloreactive sequences that could be traced to unstimulated CD4+ memory cells showed a significant reduction under siplizumab. Naive versus memory phenotype went unassigned for roughly 80-96% of proliferating CD4+ or CD8+ clones.

The chain uses TRBV18 and TRBJ2-7; 12 bases are a match to TRBD1. Sequencing used CD4+ T cells sorted from blood. The clonotype was recovered from a human donor in good health. The CDR3 loop is CASCPGQGAYEQYF. The CDR3 DNA is TGTGCCAGCTGCCCGGGACAGGGGGCTTACGAGCAGTACTTC.